This entry is about one T cell receptor (beta chain). Its antigen is currently unknown. The junction differs from germline at one of its ends, possibly a read error. The sample comes from a study of metastatic and nonmetastatic thyroid tumors. Looking at the study overall: It was across blood and tumor or nodule tissue from malignant and benign thyroid patients that repertoires were compared.

From germline, CDR1 is KGHSH and CDR2 LQKENI. The CDR3 has 13 residues. General study findings and limits: In blood and tumor, TCR beta diversity was reportedly significantly higher in malignant thyroid tumors than in benign nodules.

Original processing methods: The study's classifier, a distant-metastasis tool for papillary thyroid cancer, was built using CDR3 differences across clinicopathological groups. TCRdb re-processed the PCR reads through MiXCR. These V and J calls are TCRdb output, not the study's own analysis. The table includes about 15,000 clones, around 28% detected once. Thyroid surgery was performed in patients who had received no treatment beforehand. Sequencing was performed on tumor tissue. The rearrangement links TRBV18 to TRBJ2-5; D is undetermined. This TCR was sampled from a male donor with papillary thyroid cancer or a benign thyroid nodule (not recorded which). Some clones in this sample may be carry-over from other donors' samples. This chain's CDR3 is CSSSQRGQETQYF. The CDR3 bases are TGTTCCAGCTCACAACGAGGTCAAGAGACCCAGTACTTC.